This entry lists 28 T cell receptor beta chains sequenced from one sample in a study of T cell repertoires in cytomegalovirus infection. TCRdb ran MiXCR on the reads and lists one entry per CDR3 protein. The sample lists 300,000 to 400,000 distinct CDR3 sequences; around 18% were seen once. The sample comprised PBMCs. The source of these receptors is a human donor in good health (CMV status not recorded). Some clones in this sample may be carry-over from other donors' samples.

This clonotype occurred many times. The chain recombines TRBV10-3 with TRBJ2-5; no firm D call. From germline, CDR1 is ENHRY and CDR2 SYGVKD. This CDR3 comprises 14 residues. The V and J ends lost 4 bases and 2 bases respectively, with 11 bases between them. The CDR3 here is CAISGRGAQETQYF. DNA of the CDR3: TGTGCCATCAGTGGCCGAGGAGCACAAGAGACCCAGTACTTC.

This clonotype has at least ten counts. This chain joins TRBV7-9 and TRBJ2-7, with 11 bases fitting TRBD2. CDR1 SEHNR and CDR2 FQNEAQ come from the germline V gene (reference sequence). The CDR3 is made up of 15 amino acids. Trimming at V came to 0 bases and at J to 8 bases, leaving 6 bases not matched to a gene. Here the CDR3 DNA reads TGTGCCAGCAGCTTAGCGCTCGGACTAGCGGGCAAGCAGTACTTC. Protein product: CASSLALGLAGKQYF.

This chain joins TRBV2 and TRBJ1-6; no definite D call. V lost 3 bases and J 6 bases, leaving 15 bases between the germline ends. Germline values: CDR1 SNHLY, CDR2 FYNNEI. The CDR3 runs 16 residues. The CDR3 region has the DNA TGTGCCAGCAGTGATGGGCCGAAAGCGATTAATTCACCCCTCCACTTT. This encodes CASSDGPKAINSPLHF.

This clonotype was detected many times. This chain's CDR3 is CASSLRGPYTDTQYF. CDR3 coding DNA: TGTGCCAGCAGCTTAAGGGGGCCCTACACAGATACGCAGTATTTT. The V and J genes are TRBV7-9 and TRBJ2-3, with 7 bases fitting TRBD1. The CDR3 is 15 amino acids. The germline gives CDR1 SEHNR, CDR2 FQNEAQ (reference sequence). Losses at the gene ends were 2 bases for V and 2 bases for J; bases not matched to a gene: 4.

Only a few counts were recorded for this clonotype. The V and J genes are TRBV2 and TRBJ1-2; no clear D gene. The ends were cut back, 5 bases at V and 6 bases at J, with 13 bases in the middle. Germline V gene data show CDR1 as SNHLY and CDR2 as FYNNEI. This CDR3 spans 13 amino acids. The CDR3 is CASSLGHSDGYTF. The CDR3 DNA is TGTGCCAGCAGTCTAGGCCATTCCGATGGCTACACCTTC.

As DNA, the CDR3 is TGTGCCAGCAGTTTCCCTTTAGCGGGAGTAGGCTACAATGAGCAGTTCTTC. It yields the protein CASSFPLAGVGYNEQFF. The V gene is TRBV12-3 or TRBV12-4, the J gene TRBJ2-1; 9 nucleotides line up with TRBD2. The V segment lost 3 bases and the J segment 3 bases; nucleotides outside the gene matches: 9. This CDR3 has 17 residues.

This clonotype was detected only a few times. The V call is TRBV18, the J call TRBJ2-5; D ambiguous. CDR3 length: 12 amino acids. CDR1 is KGHSH, CDR2 LQKENI, per germline. V lost 3 bases and J lost 3, with 5 bases in between. CDR3 residues: CASSPQKETQYF. CDR3 nucleotides: TGTGCCAGCTCACCGCAGAAAGAGACCCAGTACTTC.

The rearrangement links TRBV20-1 to TRBJ1-4; D is perhaps TRBD1 (6 bases). The CDR3 extends over 14 amino acids. The V end lost 6 bases, the J end lost 7 bases, and 18 bases lay between the germline ends. From germline, CDR1 is DFQATT and CDR2 SNEGSKA (reference sequence). This chain's CDR3 is CSANIQTGVEKLFF. CDR3 DNA sequence: TGCAGTGCCAACATACAGACAGGAGTTGAAAAACTGTTTTTT.

The CDR3 DNA sequence: TGTGCCAGCAGCAGTTGGGACAGCCAAGAGACCCAGTACTTC. Translating it yields CASSSWDSQETQYF. The rearrangement joins TRBV5-6 to TRBJ2-5, with 7 bases that match TRBD1. CDR1 and CDR2 from the germline V gene are SGHDT and YYEEEE. With 4 bases clipped from V and 1 base from J, the junction kept 4 bases outside the gene matches. The CDR3 extends over 14 amino acids.

The sample holds many counts of this clonotype. The chain is built from TRBV7-7 and TRBJ2-1, with TRBD2 matching over 15 bases. Germline CDR1 and CDR2: SSHAT and FNYEAQ (reference sequence). The trim removed 5 bases at V and 6 bases at J, leaving 5 bases unmatched. The CDR3 length is 16 residues. This CDR3 reads CASSKGLAGGVNEQFF. CDR3 DNA sequence: TGTGCCAGCAGCAAGGGACTAGCGGGAGGCGTCAATGAGCAGTTCTTC. The full variable domain, its missing parts supplied by reference TRBV7-7 and TRBJ2-1, is GAGVSQSPRYKVTKRGQDVTLRCDPISSHATLYWYQQALGQGPEFLTYFNYEAQPDKSGLPSDRFSAERPEGSISTLTIQRTEQRDSAMYRCASSKGLAGGVNEQFFGPGTRLTVL.

In this sample, this clonotype turned up many times. The gene calls are TRBV7-9 and TRBJ1-4, with 9 bases lining up with TRBD1. The CDR3 sequence is 15 residues long. Germline CDR1 SEHNR, CDR2 FQNEAQ (reference sequence). V trimming: 6 bases; J trimming: 7 bases; junction bases outside the gene matches: 9. CDR3: CASRPTGTGSEKLFF. DNA for the CDR3: TGTGCCAGCAGACCAACCGGGACAGGGTCTGAAAAACTGTTTTTT.

This chain links TRBV27 with TRBJ2-7; 10 bases map to TRBD2. Germline CDR1 MNHEY, CDR2 SMNVEV (reference sequence). The V segment lost 5 bases and the J segment 4 bases; nucleotides outside the gene matches: 8. This CDR3 region has 15 residues. As DNA, the CDR3 is TGTGCCAGCAGTAAACCTAGCGGGAGTGGTTACGAGCAGTACTTC. Protein sequence: CASSKPSGSGYEQYF.

This clonotype was seen more than once but under ten times. V and J are TRBV10-3 and TRBJ1-5; D is possibly TRBD1 (5 bases). CDR3 size: 13 residues. V was pared by 6 bases and J by 7 bases, with 13 bases between. The germline V gene has CDR1 ENHRY and CDR2 SYGVKD. The DNA of the CDR3 is TGTGCCATCAGGGTAGCCGGGGACCAGCCCCAGCATTTT. Its protein is CAIRVAGDQPQHF.

This clonotype was seen at least ten times. J is TRBJ2-6 and V is TRBV7-6; D not resolved. This CDR3 has 16 residues. The germline CDR1 and CDR2 sequences are SGHVS and FNYEAQ. V lost 5 bases and J lost 0, with 11 bases in between. The CDR3 nucleotides are TGTGCCAGCAGCCTAGTCGCGGCCTCTGGGGCCAACGTCCTGACTTTC. Translation gives CASSLVAASGANVLTF.

The chain employs TRBV6-1 and TRBJ2-5; D gene uncertain. CDR1 and CDR2 (germline): MNHNS, SASEGT. CDR3 length equals 11 residues. The V end lost 9 bases, the J end lost 0 bases, and 5 bases lay between the germline ends. The CDR3 loop reads CASFDQETQYF. The CDR3 DNA sequence: TGTGCCAGTTTTGACCAAGAGACCCAGTACTTC.

The rearrangement joins TRBV7-8 to TRBJ2-1, with 7 bases matching TRBD1. The CDR3 is made up of 16 amino acids. V trimming: 5 bases; J trimming: 9 bases; junction bases outside the gene matches: 16. Germline CDR1 SGHVS, CDR2 FQNEAQ. The CDR3 coding sequence is TGTGCCAGCAGCACCACCTACGCCGGGACAGTGGGTGAGCAGTTCTTC. Protein sequence: CASSTTYAGTVGEQFF. Filled out from reference TRBV7-8 and TRBJ2-1, the complete variable domain reads GAGVSQSPRYKVAKRGQDVALRCDPISGHVSLFWYQQALGQGPEFLTYFQNEAQLDKSGLPSDRFFAERPEGSVSTLKIQRTQQEDSAVYLCASSTTYAGTVGEQFFGPGTRLTVL.

This clonotype was counted many times. The V call is TRBV7-6, the J call TRBJ2-7; D possibly corresponds to TRBD2 (5 bases). Per germline, CDR1 SGHVS and CDR2 FNYEAQ. Trimming cost V 4 bases and J 7 bases, with 23 bases left between them. The length of the CDR3 is 16 residues. The CDR3 loop is CASSSAPRGVPREQYF. The CDR3, as DNA: TGTGCCAGCAGCTCCGCCCCCCGGGGAGTCCCCCGAGAGCAGTACTTC.

In this sample, this clonotype turned up many times. The rearrangement uses TRBV7-6 and TRBJ2-7, with D possibly matching TRBD2 (5 bases). CDR1 SGHVS and CDR2 FNYEAQ come from the germline V gene. V lost 5 bases and J lost 2, with 22 bases in between. This CDR3 spans 17 amino acids. CDR3 in DNA: TGTGCCAGCAGCCCGATTTTCACGGGAATAAGGGCCTACGAGCAGTACTTC. Translation gives CASSPIFTGIRAYEQYF.

This clonotype showed up just a few times. The V gene is TRBV28, the J gene TRBJ2-7, with D perhaps being TRBD1 or TRBD2 (5 bases each). V dropped 7 bases and J dropped 4 bases, with 8 bases sitting between them. The CDR3 sequence is 11 residues long. The germline CDR1 and CDR2 sequences are MDHEN and SYDVKM. Written as DNA, the CDR3 is TGTGCCAGCACGGGGCCGTACGAGCAGTACTTC. Amino acid sequence: CASTGPYEQYF. The variable domain in full, with the rest retrieved from reference TRBV28 and TRBJ2-7, is DVKVTQSSRYLVKRTGEKVFLECVQDMDHENMFWYRQDPGLGLRLIYFSYDVKMKEKGDIPEGYSVSREKKERFSLILESASTNQTSMYLCASTGPYEQYFGPGTRLTVT.

V is TRBV11-2 and J is TRBJ2-7; maybe TRBD2 (6 bases). Germline V gene lookup returns CDR1 SGHAT and CDR2 FQNNGV. There are 15 residues in the CDR3. The ends were cut back, 0 bases at V and 3 bases at J, with 12 bases in the middle. The CDR3 bases are TGTGCCAGCAGCTTAGATCCCGGGAGTGGCTACGAGCAGTACTTC. The encoded protein is CASSLDPGSGYEQYF.

This clonotype was detected ten times or more. The gene calls are TRBV5-1 and TRBJ1-1, with a weak D call TRBD1 (5 bases). V lost 4 bases to trimming and J lost 1 base, with 14 bases between them. In germline, CDR1 is SGHRS, CDR2 YFSETQ. The CDR3 contains 15 residues. Here the CDR3 reads CASSRLGTGNTEAFF. The CDR3 nucleotides read TGCGCCAGCAGCCGTCTCGGGACGGGGAACACTGAAGCTTTCTTT. Full variable domain (rest looked up from reference TRBV5-1 and TRBJ1-1): KAGVTQTPRYLIKTRGQQVTLSCSPISGHRSVSWYQQTPGQGLQFLFEYFSETQRNKGNFPGRFSGRQFSNSRSEMNVSTLELGDSALYLCASSRLGTGNTEAFFGQGTRLTVV.

This clonotype was found a few times. This chain connects TRBV7-2 to TRBJ1-5; no firm D call. The CDR3 contains 13 residues. The V end was cut by 1 base, the J end by 6 bases, with 7 bases between. The germline V gene has CDR1 SGHTA and CDR2 FQGNSA. CDR3 loop: CASSLDPSQPQHF. CDR3 nucleotides: TGTGCCAGCAGCTTAGACCCCAGTCAGCCCCAGCATTTT.

This clonotype was seen ten or more times. J is TRBJ1-5 and V is TRBV7-2, with unresolved D. Germline V gives CDR1 SGHTA, CDR2 FQGNSA. The CDR3 contains 15 residues. V lost 1 base to trimming and J lost 4 bases, with 11 bases between them. CDR3 amino acids: CASSLEPAFNQPQHF. The CDR3 nucleotides read TGTGCCAGCAGCTTAGAGCCCGCGTTTAATCAGCCCCAGCATTTT.

The J gene is TRBJ2-3, the V gene TRBV18, with 7 bases lining up with TRBD1. The ends lost 3 bases at V and 4 bases at J; junction bases unmatched: 7. The CDR3 consists of 15 residues. Germline V CDR1 and CDR2: KGHSH, LQKENI. CDR3 amino acids: CASSPDRVGPDTQYF. The CDR3 bases are TGTGCCAGCTCACCCGACAGGGTTGGACCAGATACGCAGTATTTT.

V gene TRBV14 combines with J gene TRBJ2-4, with D possibly TRBD1 on 6 matching bases. Trimming stripped 0 bases from V and 5 bases from J, with 17 bases between. The CDR3 contains 17 residues. CDR1 is SGHDN and CDR2 is FVKESK in the germline V gene. DNA for the CDR3: TGTGCCAGCAGCCAAGATTGGGGGCCGGCCTTAGAAAACATTCAGTACTTC. This codes for CASSQDWGPALENIQYF.

CDR3 region: CASITFSQGLQFF. CDR3 bases: TGTGCCAGCATTACTTTTAGCCAGGGGTTGCAGTTCTTC. The chain has TRBV2 and TRBJ2-1; perhaps TRBD1 as D (6 bases). The CDR3 has 13 residues. Germline CDR1 is SNHLY and CDR2 is FYNNEI. The germline V and J ends were trimmed by 7 bases and 12 bases, with 19 bases remaining between them.

There are many counts of this clonotype. The chain combines TRBV7-2 with TRBJ2-2; no reliable D call. The CDR3 covers 15 residues. Trimming left V 5 bases short and J 8 bases short, with 18 bases between. The germline gives CDR1 SGHTA, CDR2 FQGNSA. The DNA of the CDR3 is TGTGCCAGCAGCCCCGATCAGACTCGTGTGGGGGAGCTGTTTTTT. Amino acid sequence: CASSPDQTRVGELFF.

This clonotype was picked up many times. This chain uses TRBV7-2 with TRBJ2-5; D gene uncertain. From germline, CDR1 is SGHTA and CDR2 FQGNSA. This CDR3 is built from 14 residues. The V and J ends lost 3 bases and 2 bases respectively, with 10 bases between them. The CDR3 nucleotides read TGTGCCAGCAGCTTTTCGGGCGAGCAAGAGACCCAGTACTTC. This encodes CASSFSGEQETQYF.